The clone carrying this T cell receptor beta chain showed up many times. Its specificity is unknown. TCRdb redid the calling of the reads with MiXCR, one entry per CDR3 protein. Among a few hundred thousand distinct CDR3 sequences listed, roughly 10% were seen once. This sample is part of a study of T cell repertoires in cytomegalovirus infection. For the study at large: From public TCR beta signatures came an indication of both CMV infection and matching HLA type.

Looked up from germline, CDR1 is SGHAT and CDR2 is FQNNGV. The CDR3 covers 15 residues. The germline V and J ends were trimmed by 4 bases and 0 bases, with 12 bases remaining between them. Whole-study results and caveats: Predominance within the ex vivo response was attributable to HLA-C-restricted CMV-specific TCR beta clonotypes. Carriers of CMV and the relevant HLA type were discriminated by public TCR beta frequency.

Sequencing was done on a sample of PBMCs. This sequence joins TRBV11-2 and TRBJ1-2; D is undetermined. The sequence was collected from a human donor in good health (CMV status not recorded). Some clones in this sample may be carry-over from other donors' samples. CDR3 bases: TGTGCCAGCAGCTCCTGGGCCCTAGCTAACTATGGCTACACCTTC. This codes for CASSSWALANYGYTF.